A selection of T cell receptor beta chains follows, all from one sample in a study of sequential checkpoint blockade in melanoma. Method: immunoSEQ multiplex PCR; TCRdb's copy keeps in-frame clones and lacks some. This sample has under 20,000 clones, with approximately 74% found just once. The sequences come from CD8+ T cells sorted from blood (inferred from file names), collected from a patient given nivolumab and ipilimumab in sequence. These TCRs come from a human donor with melanoma. CDR3s include the opening cysteine and the closing phenylalanine or tryptophan. The order of the fields is V gene, J gene, D gene, clone size, CDR3 protein, CDR3 DNA. The D gene is left open where the match is weak. Part of the rows lack a size; the others show once, few, many or a class for expanded clones.

v_call: TRBV21-1
j_call: TRBJ1-4
d_call: NA
clone_size: NA
cdr3_aa: CASSKETGSKTNEKLFF
cdr3_nt: TGTGCCAGCAGCAAAGAGACAGGCTCGAAAACTAATGAAAAACTGTTTTTT

v_call: TRBV28
j_call: TRBJ1-1
d_call: NA
clone_size: once
cdr3_aa: CASSLSARTEAFF
cdr3_nt: TGTGCCAGCAGTTTATCTGCCAGAACTGAAGCTTTCTTT

v_call: TRBV19
j_call: TRBJ1-1
d_call: NA
clone_size: NA
cdr3_aa: CASSLQGYTEAFF
cdr3_nt: TGTGCCAGTAGTCTCCAGGGGTACACTGAAGCTTTCTTT

v_call: TRBV19
j_call: TRBJ2-2
d_call: TRBD2
clone_size: once
cdr3_aa: CASSAAGLAGPTGELFF
cdr3_nt: TGTGCCAGTAGTGCGGCCGGACTAGCGGGTCCCACCGGGGAGCTGTTTTTT

v_call: TRBV12-5
j_call: TRBJ1-5
d_call: NA
clone_size: NA
cdr3_aa: CASGSNSNQPQHF
cdr3_nt: TGTGCTAGTGGTTCCAATAGCAATCAGCCCCAGCATTTT

v_call: TRBV6-5
j_call: TRBJ1-2
d_call: NA
clone_size: NA
cdr3_aa: CASSYSISGTWYGYTF
cdr3_nt: TGTGCCAGCAGTTACTCGATATCTGGGACTTGGTATGGCTACACCTTC

v_call: TRBV6-1
j_call: TRBJ1-2
d_call: TRBD1
clone_size: NA
cdr3_aa: CASTIDGQGSYGYTF
cdr3_nt: TGTGCCAGCACCATCGACGGACAGGGGAGCTATGGCTACACCTTC

v_call: TRBV4-1
j_call: TRBJ1-6
d_call: NA
clone_size: few
cdr3_aa: CASSQVSRDYSPLHF
cdr3_nt: TGCGCCAGCAGCCAAGTATCCAGGGATTATTCACCCCTCCACTTT

v_call: TRBV6-5
j_call: TRBJ1-1
d_call: NA
clone_size: NA
cdr3_aa: CAISNTEGTEAFF
cdr3_nt: TGTGCCATCAGTAACACTGAGGGCACTGAAGCTTTCTTT

v_call: TRBV5-1
j_call: TRBJ2-3
d_call: NA
clone_size: NA
cdr3_aa: CASSLDVRESTDTQYF
cdr3_nt: TGCGCCAGCAGCTTGGATGTACGGGAAAGCACAGATACGCAGTATTTT

v_call: TRBV6-5
j_call: TRBJ2-6
d_call: NA
clone_size: few
cdr3_aa: CASTEESSGANVLTF
cdr3_nt: TGTGCCAGCACCGAGGAGAGCTCTGGGGCCAACGTCCTGACTTTC

v_call: TRBV27
j_call: TRBJ2-3
d_call: NA
clone_size: NA
cdr3_aa: CASSFFPRQASTDTQYF
cdr3_nt: TGTGCCAGCAGTTTCTTTCCCAGACAGGCGAGCACAGATACGCAGTATTTT

v_call: TRBV5-1
j_call: TRBJ2-1
d_call: TRBD1
clone_size: once
cdr3_aa: CASSLRDRDFDEQFF
cdr3_nt: TGCGCCAGCAGCCTACGGGACAGGGATTTCGATGAGCAGTTCTTC

v_call: TRBV7-7
j_call: TRBJ1-1
d_call: NA
clone_size: NA
cdr3_aa: CASSLQWNTEAFF
cdr3_nt: TGTGCCAGCAGCTTACAGTGGAACACTGAAGCTTTCTTT

v_call: TRBV6-1
j_call: TRBJ2-7
d_call: TRBD2
clone_size: NA
cdr3_aa: CASGTAGGPYEQYF
cdr3_nt: TGTGCCAGCGGCACTGCGGGAGGACCCTACGAGCAGTACTTC

v_call: TRBV19
j_call: TRBJ1-3
d_call: NA
clone_size: few
cdr3_aa: CASSRDTTSGNTIYF
cdr3_nt: TGTGCCAGTAGTCGAGACACAACCTCTGGAAACACCATATATTTT